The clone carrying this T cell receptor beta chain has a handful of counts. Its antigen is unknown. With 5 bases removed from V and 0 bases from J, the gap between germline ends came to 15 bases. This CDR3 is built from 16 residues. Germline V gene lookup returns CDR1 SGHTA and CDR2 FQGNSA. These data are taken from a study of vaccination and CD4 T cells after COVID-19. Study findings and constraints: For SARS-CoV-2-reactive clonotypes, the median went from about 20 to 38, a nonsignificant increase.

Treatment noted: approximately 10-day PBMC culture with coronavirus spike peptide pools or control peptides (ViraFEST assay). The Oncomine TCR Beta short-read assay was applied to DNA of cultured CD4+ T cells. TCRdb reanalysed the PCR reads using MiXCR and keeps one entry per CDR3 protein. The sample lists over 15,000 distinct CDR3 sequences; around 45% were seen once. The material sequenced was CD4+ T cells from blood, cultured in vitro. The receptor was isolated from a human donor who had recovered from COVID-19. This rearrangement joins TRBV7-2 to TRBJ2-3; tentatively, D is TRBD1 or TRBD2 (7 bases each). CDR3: CASSPQGGASTDTQYF. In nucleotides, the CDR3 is TGTGCCAGCAGCCCGCAGGGGGGGGCTAGCACAGATACGCAGTATTTT.